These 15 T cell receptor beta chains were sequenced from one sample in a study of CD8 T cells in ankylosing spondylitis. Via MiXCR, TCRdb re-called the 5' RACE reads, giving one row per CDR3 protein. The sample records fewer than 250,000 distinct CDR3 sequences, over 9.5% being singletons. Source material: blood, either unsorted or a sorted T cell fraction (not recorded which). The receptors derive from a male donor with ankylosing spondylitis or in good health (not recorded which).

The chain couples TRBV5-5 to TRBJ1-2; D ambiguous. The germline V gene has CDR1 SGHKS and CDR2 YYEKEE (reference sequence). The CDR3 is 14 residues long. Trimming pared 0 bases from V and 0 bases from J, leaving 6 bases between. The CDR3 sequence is CASSLEGSNYGYTF. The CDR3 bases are TGTGCCAGCAGCTTGGAGGGTTCTAACTATGGCTACACCTTC.

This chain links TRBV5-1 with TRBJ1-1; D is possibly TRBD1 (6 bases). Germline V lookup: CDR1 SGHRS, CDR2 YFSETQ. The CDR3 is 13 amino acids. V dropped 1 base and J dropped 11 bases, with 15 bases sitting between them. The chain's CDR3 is CASSLRGFGGAFF. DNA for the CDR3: TGCGCCAGCAGCTTGAGGGGGTTCGGGGGGGCTTTCTTT.

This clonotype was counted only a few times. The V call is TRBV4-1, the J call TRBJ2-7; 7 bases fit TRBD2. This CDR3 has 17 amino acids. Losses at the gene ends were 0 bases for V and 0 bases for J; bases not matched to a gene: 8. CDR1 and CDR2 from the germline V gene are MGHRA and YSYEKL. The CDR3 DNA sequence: TGCGCCAGCAGCCAAGAGTTAGGAGCGGGGAGCTCCTACGAGCAGTACTTC. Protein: CASSQELGAGSSYEQYF.

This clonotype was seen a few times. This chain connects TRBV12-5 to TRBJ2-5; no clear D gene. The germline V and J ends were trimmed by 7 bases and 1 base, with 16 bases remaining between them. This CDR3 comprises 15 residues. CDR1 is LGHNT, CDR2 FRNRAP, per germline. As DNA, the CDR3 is TGTGCTAGTGCCCCCACACGGACCATCCAAGAGACCCAGTACTTC. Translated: CASAPTRTIQETQYF. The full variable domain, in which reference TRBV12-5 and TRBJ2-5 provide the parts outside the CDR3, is DARVTQTPRHKVTEMGQEVTMRCQPILGHNTVFWYRQTMMQGLELLAYFRNRAPLDDSGMPKDRFSAEMPDATLATLKIQPSEPRDSAVYFCASAPTRTIQETQYFGPGTRLLVL.

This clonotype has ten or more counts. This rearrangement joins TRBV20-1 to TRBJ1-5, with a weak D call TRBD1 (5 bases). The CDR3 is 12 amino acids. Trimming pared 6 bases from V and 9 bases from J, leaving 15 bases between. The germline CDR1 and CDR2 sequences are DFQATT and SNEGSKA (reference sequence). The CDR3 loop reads CSASGTDAPQHF. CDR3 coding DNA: TGCAGTGCGTCCGGGACGGATGCGCCCCAGCATTTT.

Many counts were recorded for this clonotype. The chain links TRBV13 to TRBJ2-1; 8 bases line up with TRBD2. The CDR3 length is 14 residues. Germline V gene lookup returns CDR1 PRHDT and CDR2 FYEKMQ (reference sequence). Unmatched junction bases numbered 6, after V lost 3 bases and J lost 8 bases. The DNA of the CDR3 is TGTGCCAGCAGCTTCCGGGAAGCGGGAGATGAGCAGTTCTTC. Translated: CASSFREAGDEQFF.

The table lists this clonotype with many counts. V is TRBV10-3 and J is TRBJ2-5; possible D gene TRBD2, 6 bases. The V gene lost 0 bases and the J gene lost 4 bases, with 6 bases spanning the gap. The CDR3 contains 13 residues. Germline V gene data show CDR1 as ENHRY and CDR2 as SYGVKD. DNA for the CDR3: TGTGCCATCAGTGAGTCGGGGGGAGAGACCCAGTACTTC. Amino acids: CAISESGGETQYF.

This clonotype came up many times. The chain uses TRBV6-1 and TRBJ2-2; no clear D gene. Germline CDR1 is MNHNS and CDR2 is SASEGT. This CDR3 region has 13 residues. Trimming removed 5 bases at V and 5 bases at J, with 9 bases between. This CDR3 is CASSPDGTGELFF. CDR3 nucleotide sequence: TGTGCCAGCAGTCCGGACGGAACCGGGGAGCTGTTTTTT.

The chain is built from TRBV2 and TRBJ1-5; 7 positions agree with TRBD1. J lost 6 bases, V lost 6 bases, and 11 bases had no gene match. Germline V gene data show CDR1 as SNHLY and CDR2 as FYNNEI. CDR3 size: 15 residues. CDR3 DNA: TGTGCCAGCAGGCCAGACAGGGTCGCAAGTCAGCCCCAGCATTTT. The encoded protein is CASRPDRVASQPQHF.

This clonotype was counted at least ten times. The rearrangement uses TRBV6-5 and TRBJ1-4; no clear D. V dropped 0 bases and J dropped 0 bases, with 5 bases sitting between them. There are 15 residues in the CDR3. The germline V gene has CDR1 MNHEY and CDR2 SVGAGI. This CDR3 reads CASSYSSATNEKLFF. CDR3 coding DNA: TGTGCCAGCAGTTACTCGAGTGCAACTAATGAAAAACTGTTTTTT.

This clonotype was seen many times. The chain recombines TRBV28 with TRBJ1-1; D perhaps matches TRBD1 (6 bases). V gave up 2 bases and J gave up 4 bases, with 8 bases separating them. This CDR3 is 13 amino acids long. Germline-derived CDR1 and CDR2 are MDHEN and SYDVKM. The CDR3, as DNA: TGTGCCAGCAGTTTAGTCAGGGGCACTGAAGCTTTCTTT. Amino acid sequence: CASSLVRGTEAFF.

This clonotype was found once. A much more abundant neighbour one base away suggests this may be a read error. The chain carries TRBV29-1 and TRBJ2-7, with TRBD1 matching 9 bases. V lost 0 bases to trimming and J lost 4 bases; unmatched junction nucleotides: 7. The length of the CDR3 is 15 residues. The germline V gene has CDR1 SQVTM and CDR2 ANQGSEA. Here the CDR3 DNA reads TGCAGCGTTGAAGAACACACAGGGGGCGCATACGAGCAGTACTTC. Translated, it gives CSVEEHTGGAYEQYF.

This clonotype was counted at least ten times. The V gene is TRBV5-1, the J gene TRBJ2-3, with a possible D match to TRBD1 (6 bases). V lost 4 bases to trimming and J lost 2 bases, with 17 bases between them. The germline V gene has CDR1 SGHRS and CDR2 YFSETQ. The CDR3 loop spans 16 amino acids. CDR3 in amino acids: CASSPYSTGLTDTQYF. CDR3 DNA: TGCGCCAGCAGCCCCTACTCGACAGGACTCACAGATACGCAGTATTTT.

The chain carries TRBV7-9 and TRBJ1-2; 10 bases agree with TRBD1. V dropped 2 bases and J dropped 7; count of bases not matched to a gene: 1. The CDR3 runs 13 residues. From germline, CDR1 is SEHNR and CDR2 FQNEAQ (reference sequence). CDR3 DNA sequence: TGTGCCAGCAGCTTACGGACAGGGGGTGGCTACACCTTC. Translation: CASSLRTGGGYTF.

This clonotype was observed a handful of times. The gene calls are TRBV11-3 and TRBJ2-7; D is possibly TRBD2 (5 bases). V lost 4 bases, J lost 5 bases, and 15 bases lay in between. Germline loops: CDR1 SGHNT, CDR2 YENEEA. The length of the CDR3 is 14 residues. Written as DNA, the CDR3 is TGTGCCAGCAGCTCTGGGGAGTTGGGTAACGAGCAGTACTTC. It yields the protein CASSSGELGNEQYF. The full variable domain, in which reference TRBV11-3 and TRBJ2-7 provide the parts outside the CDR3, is EAGVVQSPRYKIIEKKQPVAFWCNPISGHNTLYWYLQNLGQGPELLIRYENEEAVDDSQLPKDRFSAERLKGVDSTLKIQPAELGDSAVYLCASSSGELGNEQYFGPGTRLTVT.